This T cell receptor (beta chain) originates from a study of preoperative IRX-2 immunotherapy in early breast cancer. In this sample, this clone turned up once. Only in-frame clones appear in the TCRdb table, and some are missing; sequencing was by immunoSEQ multiplex PCR. The sample carries around 28,000 clones, roughly 89% recorded once. Treatment denoted: preoperative locoregional IRX-2 cytokine immunotherapy. Samples came from a phase Ib trial of preoperative locoregional IRX-2 cytokine immunotherapy. Germline V lookup: CDR1 ENHRY, CDR2 SYGVKD. Trimming stripped 0 bases from V and 1 base from J, with 0 bases between. This CDR3 is built from 12 residues.

V is TRBV10-3 and J is TRBJ1-1; no definite D call. The clonotype comes from a human donor with breast cancer. This specimen was taken from a patient treated with IRX-2 immunotherapy. The CDR3 nucleotides read TGTGCCATCAGTGAGTCGAACACTGAAGCTTTCTTT. It encodes CAISESNTEAFF.